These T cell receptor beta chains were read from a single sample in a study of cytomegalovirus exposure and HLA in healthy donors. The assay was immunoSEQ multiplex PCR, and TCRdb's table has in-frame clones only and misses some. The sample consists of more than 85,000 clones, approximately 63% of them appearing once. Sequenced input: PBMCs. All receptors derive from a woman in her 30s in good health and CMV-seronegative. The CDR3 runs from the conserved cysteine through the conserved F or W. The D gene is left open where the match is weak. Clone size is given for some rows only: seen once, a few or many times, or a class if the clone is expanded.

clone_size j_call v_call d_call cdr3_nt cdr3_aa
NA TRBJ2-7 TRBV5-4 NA TGTGCCAGCAGCACCGGGATCTTTCCCTACGAGCAGTACTTC CASSTGIFPYEQYF
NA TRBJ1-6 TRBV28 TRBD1 TGTGCCAGCACAGGTCGGACAGGGGGGAGTAATTCACCCCTCCACTTT CASTGRTGGSNSPLHF
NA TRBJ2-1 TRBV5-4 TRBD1 TGTGCCAGCCGGCGGACAGGCTACAATGAGCAGTTCTTC CASRRTGYNEQFF
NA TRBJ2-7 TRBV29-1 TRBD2 TGCAGCGTGGGGGGGACCGGATCCTACGAGCAGTACTTC CSVGGTGSYEQYF
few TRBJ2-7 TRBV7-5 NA TGTGTCAGAAGCTTAAGAGTTGCAGGGTTCTCCTACGAGCAGTACTTC CVRSLRVAGFSYEQYF
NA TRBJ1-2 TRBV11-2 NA TGTGCCAGCAGCCTGTGGGAGGGAAGCTATGGCTACACCTTC CASSLWEGSYGYTF
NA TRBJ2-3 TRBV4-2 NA TGTGCCAGCAGCAGACATAGCACAGATACGCAGTATTTT CASSRHSTDTQYF
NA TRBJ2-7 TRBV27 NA TGTGCCAGCAGTTACAGGGCCGAGCAGTACTTC CASSYRAEQYF
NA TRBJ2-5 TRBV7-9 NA TGTGCCAGCAGTCAAACAGGGTTAGAGACCCAGTACTTC CASSQTGLETQYF
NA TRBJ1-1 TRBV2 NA TGTGCCAGCAGTGCCCAGGGAACTGAAGCTTTCTTT CASSAQGTEAFF
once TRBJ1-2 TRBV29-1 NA TGCAGCGTGGCTCAGGGGACCGGCTACACCTTC CSVAQGTGYTF
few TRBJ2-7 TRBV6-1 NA TGTGCCAGCGGAAGCACCGGCGGCACCTACGAGCAGTACTTC CASGSTGGTYEQYF
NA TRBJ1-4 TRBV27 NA TGTGCCAGACTACGACAGACAACTAATGAAAAACTGTTTTTT CARLRQTTNEKLFF
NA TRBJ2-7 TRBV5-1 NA TGCGCCAGCAGCGCCGACAGGGAGCAGTACTTC CASSADREQYF
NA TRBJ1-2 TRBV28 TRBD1 TGTGCCAGCAGGGGGACAGGGGAATATGGCTACACCTTC CASRGTGEYGYTF
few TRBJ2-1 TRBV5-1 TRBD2 TGCGCCAGCAGCTTGGATGCCGGCAGCGGGGGGATCCTTGAGCAGTTCTTC CASSLDAGSGGILEQFF
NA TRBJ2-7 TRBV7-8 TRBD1 TGTGCCAGCAGCGTAGGGACAGGGTCCTACGAGCAGTACTTC CASSVGTGSYEQYF
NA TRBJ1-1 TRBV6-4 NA TGTGCCAGCAGGCAGGGAGGTAGAACTGAAGCTTTCTTT CASRQGGRTEAFF
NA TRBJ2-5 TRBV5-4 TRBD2 TGTGCCAGCAGCTTGGCCCTAACTAGCGGCCAAGAGACCCAGTACTTC CASSLALTSGQETQYF
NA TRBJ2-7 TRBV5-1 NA TGCGCCAGCAGCTTGGTCAGGGGTTACGAGCAGTACTTC CASSLVRGYEQYF
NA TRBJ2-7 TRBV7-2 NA TGTGCCAGCAGCCGCTGGCGGGGTAGCTACGAGCAGTACTTC CASSRWRGSYEQYF
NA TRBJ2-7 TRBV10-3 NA TGTGCCATCAGTGTCCAGGCCCAAAACTCCGAGCAGTACTTC CAISVQAQNSEQYF
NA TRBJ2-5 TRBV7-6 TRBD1 TGTGCCAGCAGTCGAGGGACAGGGGGAGAGACCCAGTACTTC CASSRGTGGETQYF
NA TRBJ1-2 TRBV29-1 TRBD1 TGCAGCGCTGAGGACAGGGAAGGTGACTATGGCTACACCTTC CSAEDREGDYGYTF
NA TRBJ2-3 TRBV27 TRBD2 TGTGCCAGCAGTTTTCTAGCGGGGGGCACAGATACGCAGTATTTT CASSFLAGGTDTQYF
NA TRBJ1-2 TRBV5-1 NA TGCGCCAGCAGCTTGGGTGGGACAATAGATGGCTACACCTTC CASSLGGTIDGYTF
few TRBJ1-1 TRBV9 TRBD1 TGTGCCAGCAGCGTAGAGAGAACAGGGGTAAACACTGAAGCTTTCTTT CASSVERTGVNTEAFF
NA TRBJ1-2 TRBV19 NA TGTGCCAGTAGTATTTACTTTAACTATGGCTACACCTTC CASSIYFNYGYTF
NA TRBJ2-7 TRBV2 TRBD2 TGTGCCAGCAGTGACGGGGGGAGCTCCTACGAGCAGTACTTC CASSDGGSSYEQYF
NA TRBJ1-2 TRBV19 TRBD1 TGTGCCAGTAGTATATACAGGGGGCCAGGCTATGGCTACACCTTC CASSIYRGPGYGYTF
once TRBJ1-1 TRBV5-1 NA TGCGCCAGCAGCTTGGCGGGGAAGAACACTGAAGCTTTCTTT CASSLAGKNTEAFF
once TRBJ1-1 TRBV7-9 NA TGTGCCAGCAGCTTATCAAACAGTGAAGCTTTCTTT CASSLSNSEAFF
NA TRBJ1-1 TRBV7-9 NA TGTGCCAGCAGCTTAGCATCAGGGGAAGCTTTCTTT CASSLASGEAFF
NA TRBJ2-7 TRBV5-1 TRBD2 TGCGCCAGCAGGGAACGGGAGGGCTACGAGCAGTACTTC CASREREGYEQYF